This T cell receptor beta chain derives from a study of CD4+ T cells in melanoma. On this clone itself: Its antigen is unidentified.

Notes on the study in general: CD8+ T cell, macrophage and B cell function reportedly correlated with neoantigen-specific CD4+ T cells.

Germline lookup yields CDR1 MNHNY and CDR2 SVGAGI (reference sequence). This CDR3 region has 14 residues. The germline V and J ends were trimmed by 4 bases and 5 bases, with 12 bases remaining between them. Clones were read by immunoSEQ multiplex PCR, and TCRdb kept only the in-frame ones, dropping some. The sample includes about 120,000 clones, 80% to 95% of them seen just once. The clonotype was recovered from a human donor with melanoma. The sample consisted of peripheral blood. The gene calls are TRBV6-6 and TRBJ1-3, with D tentatively TRBD1 (6 bases). The CDR3 is CASSSTGRRNTIYF. The CDR3 region has the DNA TGTGCCAGCAGTTCCACAGGGCGACGAAACACCATATATTTT.